The clone carrying this TCR beta chain was found a few times. One entry per CDR3 protein, called by TCRdb with MiXCR from the 5' RACE reads. The sample includes about 12,000 distinct CDR3 sequences, roughly half of them seen just once. The CDR3 extends over 15 amino acids. The V and J ends lost 8 bases and 7 bases, in that order; junction bases with no gene match: 15. Germline values: CDR1 SGHVS, CDR2 FQNEAQ. Tregs were sorted as CD4+CD25+CD127-/low cells. The gene calls are TRBV7-8 and TRBJ2-5, with TRBD2 identical over 8 bases. Specimen: tumor-infiltrating Tregs sorted from the breast tumor. This receptor was identified in a female donor with breast cancer. The CDR3 loop is CASGLSSGGTGTQYF. The CDR3 bases are TGTGCCAGCGGTCTCTCGAGCGGGGGCACCGGGACCCAGTACTTC. Drawing the rest from reference TRBV7-8 and TRBJ2-5, the complete variable domain is GAGVSQSPRYKVAKRGQDVALRCDPISGHVSLFWYQQALGQGPEFLTYFQNEAQLDKSGLPSDRFFAERPEGSVSTLKIQRTQQEDSAVYLCASGLSSGGTGTQYFGPGTRLLVL.